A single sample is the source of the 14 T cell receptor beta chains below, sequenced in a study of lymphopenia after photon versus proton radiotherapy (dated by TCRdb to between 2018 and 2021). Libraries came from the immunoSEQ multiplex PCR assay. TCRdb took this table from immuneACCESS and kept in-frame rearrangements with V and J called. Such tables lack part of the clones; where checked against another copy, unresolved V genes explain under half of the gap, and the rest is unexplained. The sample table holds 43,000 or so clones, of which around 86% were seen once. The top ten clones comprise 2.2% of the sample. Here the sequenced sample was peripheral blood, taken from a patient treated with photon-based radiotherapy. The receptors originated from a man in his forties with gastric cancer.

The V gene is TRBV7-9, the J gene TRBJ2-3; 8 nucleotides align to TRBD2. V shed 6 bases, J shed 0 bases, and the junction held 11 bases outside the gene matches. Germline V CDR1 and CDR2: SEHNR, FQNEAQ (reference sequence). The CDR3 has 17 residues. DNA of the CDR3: TGTGCCAGCAGACCCCCCCAGCGGGGGCCGAGCACAGATACGCAGTATTTT. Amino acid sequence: CASRPPQRGPSTDTQYF.

The CDR3 loop reads CASSPPRLAGEHYNEQFF. The CDR3, as DNA: TGTGCCAGCAGTCCCCCGAGACTAGCGGGGGAGCATTACAATGAGCAGTTCTTC. This sequence joins TRBV27 and TRBJ2-1; 12 nucleotides match TRBD2. V was clipped by 5 bases and J by 4 bases; unmatched bases: 12. The V gene's germline CDR1 is MNHEY and CDR2 SMNVEV (reference sequence). The CDR3 extends over 18 amino acids.

The CDR3 spells CASRDTGTYNSPLHF. CDR3 DNA sequence: TGTGCCAGCAGGGATACAGGCACCTATAATTCACCCCTCCACTTT. The chain combines TRBV6-6 with TRBJ1-6, with a possible D match to TRBD1 (5 bases). The CDR3 is 15 residues long. Per the germline V gene, CDR1 is MNHNY and CDR2 is SVGAGI (reference sequence). The V end was cut by 6 bases, the J end by 2 bases, with 11 bases between.

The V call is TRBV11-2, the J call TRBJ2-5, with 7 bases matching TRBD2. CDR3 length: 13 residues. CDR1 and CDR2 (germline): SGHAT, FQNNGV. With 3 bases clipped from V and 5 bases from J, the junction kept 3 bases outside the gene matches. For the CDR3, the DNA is TGTGCCAGCAGCTTCGGGGGAGGGGAGACCCAGTACTTC. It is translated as CASSFGGGETQYF.

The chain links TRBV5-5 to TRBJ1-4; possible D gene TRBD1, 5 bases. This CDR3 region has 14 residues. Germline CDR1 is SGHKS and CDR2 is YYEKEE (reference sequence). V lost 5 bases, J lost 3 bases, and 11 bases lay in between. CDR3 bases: TGTGCCAGCAGTTCCGGGACGGCTAATGAAAAACTGTTTTTT. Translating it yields CASSSGTANEKLFF.

This CDR3 reads CASSVAPGPANEQFF. The CDR3 coding sequence is TGTGCCAGCAGCGTAGCCCCGGGACCCGCCAATGAGCAGTTCTTC. This chain links TRBV9 with TRBJ2-1; D might be TRBD1 or TRBD2, each matching 5 bases. CDR3 size: 15 residues. V gave up 0 bases and J gave up 6 bases, with 13 bases separating them. Looked up from germline, CDR1 is SGDLS and CDR2 is YYNGEE.

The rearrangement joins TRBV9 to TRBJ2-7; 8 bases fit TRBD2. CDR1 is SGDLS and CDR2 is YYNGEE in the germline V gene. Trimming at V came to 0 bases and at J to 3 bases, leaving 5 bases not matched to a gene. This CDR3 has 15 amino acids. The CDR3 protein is CASSVDAGGRYEQYF. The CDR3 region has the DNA TGTGCCAGCAGCGTAGACGCGGGGGGCCGCTACGAGCAGTACTTC.

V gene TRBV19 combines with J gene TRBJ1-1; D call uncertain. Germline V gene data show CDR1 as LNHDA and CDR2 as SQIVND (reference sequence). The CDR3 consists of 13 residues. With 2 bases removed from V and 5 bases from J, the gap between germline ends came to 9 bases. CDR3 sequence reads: CASSISVTTEAFF. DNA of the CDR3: TGTGCCAGTAGTATATCGGTGACAACTGAAGCTTTCTTT.

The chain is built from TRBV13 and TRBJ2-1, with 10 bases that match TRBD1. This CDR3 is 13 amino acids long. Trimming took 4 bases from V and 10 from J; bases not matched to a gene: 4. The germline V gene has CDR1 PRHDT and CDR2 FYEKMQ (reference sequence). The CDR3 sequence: CASSYDRGREQFF. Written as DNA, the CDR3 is TGTGCCAGCAGCTACGACAGGGGGCGCGAGCAGTTCTTC.

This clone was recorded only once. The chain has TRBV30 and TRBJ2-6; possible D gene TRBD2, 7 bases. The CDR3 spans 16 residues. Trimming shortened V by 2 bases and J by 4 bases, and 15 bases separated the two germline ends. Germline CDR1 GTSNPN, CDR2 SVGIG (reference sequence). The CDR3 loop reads CAWSSPAGAGANVLTF. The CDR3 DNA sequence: TGTGCCTGGAGTTCCCCGGCGGGGGCGGGGGCCAACGTCCTGACTTTC.

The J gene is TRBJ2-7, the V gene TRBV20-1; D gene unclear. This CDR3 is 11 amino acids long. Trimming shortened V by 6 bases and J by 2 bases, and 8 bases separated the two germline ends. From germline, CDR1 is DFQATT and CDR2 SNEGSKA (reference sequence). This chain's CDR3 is CSAGETYEQYF. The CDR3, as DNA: TGCAGTGCAGGAGAGACCTACGAGCAGTACTTC.

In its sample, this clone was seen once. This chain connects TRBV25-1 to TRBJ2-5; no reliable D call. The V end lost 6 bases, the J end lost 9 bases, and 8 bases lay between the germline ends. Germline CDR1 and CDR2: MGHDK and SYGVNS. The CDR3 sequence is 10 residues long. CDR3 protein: CASSGWAQYF. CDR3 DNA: TGTGCCAGCAGCGGGTGGGCCCAGTACTTC.

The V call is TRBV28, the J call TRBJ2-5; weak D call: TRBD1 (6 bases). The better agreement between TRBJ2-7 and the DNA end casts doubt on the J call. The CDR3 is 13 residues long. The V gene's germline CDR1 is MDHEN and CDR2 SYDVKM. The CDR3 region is CASKNRDPYEQYF. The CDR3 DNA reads TGTGCCAGCAAAAACAGGGACCCCTACGAGCAGTACTTC.

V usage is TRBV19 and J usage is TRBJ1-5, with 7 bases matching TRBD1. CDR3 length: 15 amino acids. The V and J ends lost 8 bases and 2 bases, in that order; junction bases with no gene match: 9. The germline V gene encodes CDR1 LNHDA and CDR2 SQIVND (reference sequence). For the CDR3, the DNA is TGTGCCAGTCACGACAGGGCGGTGGGCAATCAGCCCCAGCATTTT. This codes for CASHDRAVGNQPQHF. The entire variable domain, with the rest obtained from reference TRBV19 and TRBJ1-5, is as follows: DGGITQSPKYLFRKEGQNVTLSCEQNLNHDAMYWYRQDPGQGLRLIYYSQIVNDFQKGDIAEGYSVSREKKESFPLTVTSAQKNPTAFYLCASHDRAVGNQPQHFGDGTRLSIL.